The 26 T cell receptor beta chains below all came from one sample that was sequenced in a study of shared clonotypes between healthy human individuals. Some clones are missing from TCRdb's copy, which holds only in-frame ones; the method was immunoSEQ multiplex PCR. The sample has about 490,000 clones, around 80% seen once. Sequences were obtained from PBMCs. The receptor source for this set is a middle-aged woman in good health. Some clones in this sample may be carry-over from other donors' samples.

The rearrangement links TRBV30 to TRBJ1-2; 8 bases align to TRBD1. CDR3 length: 13 residues. Germline V gene lookup returns CDR1 GTSNPN and CDR2 SVGIG (reference sequence). After removal of 4 bases from V and 4 bases from J, the junction contained 5 bases not matched to a gene. In DNA, the CDR3 is TGTGCCTGGACCGGGACAGGTGTCTATGGCTACACCTTC. Translation: CAWTGTGVYGYTF.

DNA for the CDR3: TGTGCCATCAGTGAGGTAGGACAGGGGGCGTCCGAGCAGTACTTC. Protein product: CAISEVGQGASEQYF. This rearrangement joins TRBV10-3 to TRBJ2-7, with 11 bases fitting TRBD1. CDR1 and CDR2 from the germline V gene are ENHRY and SYGVKD. There are 15 residues in the CDR3. Losses at the gene ends were 2 bases for V and 6 bases for J; bases not matched to a gene: 6.

The rearrangement joins TRBV18 to TRBJ2-1; TRBD2 matches at 11 bases. This CDR3 region has 18 residues. J lost 7 bases, V lost 0 bases, and 11 bases had no gene match. Looked up from germline, CDR1 is KGHSH and CDR2 is LQKENI. CDR3 sequence reads: CASSPPIVLAGGWNEQFF. CDR3 sequence (DNA): TGTGCCAGCTCACCACCTATAGTCCTAGCGGGAGGCTGGAATGAGCAGTTCTTC.

V is TRBV5-4 and J is TRBJ2-5, with D uncertain. Germline assignment: CDR1 SGHNT and CDR2 YYREEE (reference sequence). The CDR3 is made up of 14 amino acids. Trimming shortened V by 1 base and J by 4 bases, and 11 bases separated the two germline ends. In DNA, the CDR3 is TGTGCCAGCAGCTTGCGGACGGACGGAGAGACCCAGTACTTC. Its translation: CASSLRTDGETQYF. Based on the CDR3 plus reference TRBV5-4 and TRBJ2-5, the full variable domain is ETGVTQSPTHLIKTRGQQVTLRCSSQSGHNTVSWYQQALGQGPQFIFQYYREEENGRGNFPPRFSGLQFPNYSSELNVNALELDDSALYLCASSLRTDGETQYFGPGTRLLVL.

The count of this clone is one. The chain employs TRBV19 and TRBJ1-4, with D possibly being TRBD1 (5 bases). V dropped 9 bases and J dropped 7 bases, with 24 bases sitting between them. This CDR3 region has 16 residues. Germline CDR1 LNHDA, CDR2 SQIVND (reference sequence). Here the CDR3 reads CASNLGRGSGGEKLFF. DNA of the CDR3: TGTGCCAGCAACCTGGGGAGGGGATCGGGCGGTGAAAAACTGTTTTTT.

Concerning this clone: An end of the junction does not agree with germline; a read error may underlie this. The chain links TRBV30 to TRBJ2-5; 9 bases line up with TRBD1. The CDR3 sequence is 17 residues long. CDR1 and CDR2 (germline): GTSNPN, SVGIG (reference sequence). The CDR3, as DNA: TGTGCCTGGAGTAAGGGACAGGGTTGGACAACTCAAGAGGCCCAGTACTTC. Translation gives CAWSKGQGWTTQEAQYF. The complete variable domain, with remaining parts taken from reference TRBV30 and TRBJ2-5, reads SQTIHQWPATLVQPVGSPLSLECTVEGTSNPNLYWYRQAAGRGLQLLFYSVGIGQISSEVPQNLSASRPQDRQFILSSKKLLLSDSGFYLCAWSKGQGWTTQEAQYFGPGTRLLVL.

The J gene is TRBJ2-3, the V gene TRBV27; TRBD2 matches 10 bases. The CDR3 runs 18 residues. Trimming took 2 bases from V and 3 from J; bases not matched to a gene: 11. CDR1 MNHEY and CDR2 SMNVEV come from the germline V gene (reference sequence). The CDR3 nucleotides read TGTGCCAGCAGTTTACTCCTAGCGGGAGTATCTCCGACAGATACGCAGTATTTT. Its translation: CASSLLLAGVSPTDTQYF.

Concerning this clone itself: This probably arose from a read error, given a far larger clone one base away. The identical CDR3 is also encoded by other nucleotide sequences in the sample. The chain employs TRBV14 and TRBJ1-5; D unclear. CDR1 SGHDN and CDR2 FVKESK come from the germline V gene. The CDR3 consists of 13 residues. Trimming took 1 base from V and 6 from J, leaving 7 bases between them. The CDR3 is CASSQGEGQPQHF. DNA of the CDR3: TGTGCCAGCAGCCAAGGGGAAGGTCAGCCCCAGCATTTT.

This clone came up once. The V gene is TRBV6-6, the J gene TRBJ2-7, with 9 bases identical to TRBD2. Germline trimming cut 0 bases from V and 6 bases from J; bases unmatched to any gene: 9. This CDR3 spans 16 amino acids. Per germline, CDR1 MNHNY and CDR2 SVGAGI (reference sequence). For the CDR3, the DNA is TGTGCCAGCAGTTACTCGGGCCTAGCGGGACTGAGCGAGCAGTACTTC. Amino acids: CASSYSGLAGLSEQYF.

The rearrangement uses TRBV5-4 and TRBJ2-7, with a weak D call TRBD2 (6 bases). The CDR3 totals 14 residues. Per the germline V gene, CDR1 is SGHNT and CDR2 is YYREEE (reference sequence). V lost 4 bases, J lost 5 bases, and 16 bases lay in between. Written as DNA, the CDR3 is TGTGCCAGCAGCCTTGGGCGGGGCCGGAACGAGCAGTACTTC. Translating gives CASSLGRGRNEQYF.

This clone was observed a handful of times. The CDR3 region has the DNA TGTGCCAGCAACCGAGCGGGAGTCTACGAGCAGTACTTC. Amino acid sequence: CASNRAGVYEQYF. The rearrangement uses TRBV2 and TRBJ2-7; 8 bases line up with TRBD2. Germline lookup yields CDR1 SNHLY and CDR2 FYNNEI. V was pared by 7 bases and J by 3 bases, with 5 bases of the junction left unmatched. The CDR3 totals 13 residues.

This chain joins TRBV5-4 and TRBJ2-3; D gene unclear. V lost 4 bases, J lost 6 bases, and 12 bases lay in between. This CDR3 is 13 amino acids long. From germline, CDR1 is SGHNT and CDR2 YYREEE (reference sequence). CDR3 bases: TGTGCCAGCAGCCTCCGACCAGGCGATACGCAGTATTTT. Its translation is CASSLRPGDTQYF.

This chain connects TRBV4-2 to TRBJ2-7; TRBD1 matches at 8 bases. After removal of 5 bases from V and 1 base from J, the junction contained 7 bases not matched to a gene. This CDR3 region has 15 residues. Germline values: CDR1 LGHNA, CDR2 YNFKEQ. The DNA of the CDR3 is TGTGCCAGCAGCTATTCGACAGGGGAATCCTACGAGCAGTACTTC. Protein product: CASSYSTGESYEQYF.

The chain uses TRBV28 and TRBJ2-1, with D tentatively TRBD1 or TRBD2 (5 bases each). The germline CDR1 and CDR2 sequences are MDHEN and SYDVKM. The CDR3 consists of 16 residues. With 6 bases removed from V and 5 bases from J, the gap between germline ends came to 20 bases. CDR3 DNA sequence: TGTGCCAGCAGGGTCTTGGGGCTAGCAGCTAACAATGAGCAGTTCTTC. Translating it yields CASRVLGLAANNEQFF.

The chain couples TRBV2 to TRBJ2-5; 11 nucleotides match TRBD2. The CDR3 consists of 14 residues. Germline V gene lookup returns CDR1 SNHLY and CDR2 FYNNEI. V shed 6 bases and J 4 bases; nucleotides not matched to a gene: 4. Here the CDR3 reads CASSLGLAGETQYF. The DNA for the CDR3 is TGTGCCAGCAGCTTAGGACTAGCGGGAGAGACCCAGTACTTC.

The chain joins TRBV28 to TRBJ2-7, with TRBD1 identical over 9 bases. CDR1 and CDR2 (germline): MDHEN, SYDVKM. The CDR3 is 14 amino acids. Trimming took 7 bases from V and 3 from J; bases not matched to a gene: 7. CDR3 sequence: CASTLRTGVYEQYF. The CDR3 DNA sequence: TGTGCCAGCACCCTCAGGACAGGGGTCTACGAGCAGTACTTC.

This rearrangement joins TRBV29-1 to TRBJ2-1; 8 bases agree with TRBD1. V trimming: 5 bases; J trimming: 6 bases; junction bases outside the gene matches: 3. The CDR3 is 12 amino acids. Germline CDR1 is SQVTM and CDR2 is ANQGSEA. CDR3: CSVWDRFNEQFF. DNA for the CDR3: TGCAGCGTTTGGGACAGGTTCAATGAGCAGTTCTTC.

The chain carries TRBV5-1 and TRBJ2-7; 10 positions match TRBD2. Trimming at V came to 0 bases and at J to 6 bases, leaving 6 bases not matched to a gene. The CDR3 is 15 amino acids. Germline loops: CDR1 SGHRS, CDR2 YFSETQ. The CDR3 protein is CASSLEAGGPGEQYF. DNA of the CDR3: TGCGCCAGCAGCTTGGAAGCGGGAGGGCCGGGCGAGCAGTACTTC.

About this clone: A junction boundary mismatches the germline segment, possibly from a read error. This chain links TRBV7-7 with TRBJ2-2; possibly TRBD1 for D (6 bases). The CDR3 covers 18 residues. The germline gives CDR1 SSHAT, CDR2 FNYEAQ (reference sequence). CDR3 residues: CASSFLPRGSSNTGELFF. The DNA for the CDR3 is TGTGCTAGCAGCTTTCTACCCAGGGGCTCCTCGAACACCGGGGAGCTGTTTTTT.

V is TRBV7-2 and J is TRBJ2-7; weak D call: TRBD2 (6 bases). The germline V gene has CDR1 SGHTA and CDR2 FQGNSA. The CDR3 is 15 amino acids. V dropped 5 bases and J dropped 7 bases, with 21 bases sitting between them. The CDR3 here is CASSPGWGPAGEQYF. The CDR3 nucleotides are TGTGCCAGCAGCCCCGGGTGGGGACCCGCGGGAGAGCAGTACTTC.

The chain joins TRBV5-4 to TRBJ1-1; D possibly corresponds to TRBD1 (5 bases). Trimming stripped 4 bases from V and 2 bases from J, with 12 bases between. This CDR3 region has 14 residues. From germline, CDR1 is SGHNT and CDR2 YYREEE (reference sequence). CDR3 bases: TGTGCCAGCAGCCTGACAGCTTTAAACACTGAAGCTTTCTTT. It yields the protein CASSLTALNTEAFF.

V is TRBV6-5 and J is TRBJ1-4; D might be TRBD1 (6 bases). This CDR3 comprises 16 residues. Germline CDR1 MNHEY, CDR2 SVGAGI. V was cut by 0 bases and J by 0 bases, with 8 bases left in between. Here the CDR3 DNA reads TGTGCCAGCAGTTACTCGGGGGCCTCAACTAATGAAAAACTGTTTTTT. Residues: CASSYSGASTNEKLFF.

The J gene is TRBJ1-1, the V gene TRBV5-1; D not resolved. The CDR3 has 14 amino acids. Germline CDR1 reads SGHRS; CDR2 reads YFSETQ. V was cut by 2 bases and J by 0 bases, with 8 bases left in between. Here the CDR3 reads CASSFPEMNTEAFF. The CDR3 DNA reads as TGCGCCAGCAGCTTCCCGGAGATGAACACTGAAGCTTTCTTT.

The chain combines TRBV10-2 with TRBJ2-1; D remains ambiguous. Trimming removed 0 bases from V and 6 bases from J, with 18 bases in between. This CDR3 is built from 17 residues. Germline-derived CDR1 and CDR2 are WSHSY and SAAADI. The CDR3 coding sequence is TGCGCCAGCAGTGAGTCGGCCAGTTTGGGGTCTAGCAATGAGCAGTTCTTC. It translates to CASSESASLGSSNEQFF.

This chain joins TRBV7-3 and TRBJ1-2; unclear D gene. Trimming cost V 5 bases and J 3 bases, with 13 bases left between them. The CDR3 is 14 amino acids. Germline CDR1 SGHTA, CDR2 FQGTGA. The CDR3 reads CASSPDNGDYGYTF. The CDR3 nucleotides are TGTGCCAGCAGCCCCGACAACGGCGACTATGGCTACACCTTC.

This clone was observed a single time. The V gene is TRBV7-9, the J gene TRBJ2-7; D remains ambiguous. Trimming cost V 5 bases and J 2 bases, with 10 bases left between them. Per germline, CDR1 SEHNR and CDR2 FQNEAQ (reference sequence). CDR3 length: 13 amino acids. CDR3 residues: CASSRADPYEQYF. DNA of the CDR3: TGTGCCAGCAGCCGCGCGGATCCCTACGAGCAGTACTTC.